A selection of T cell receptor beta chains follows, all from one sample in a study of cytomegalovirus exposure and HLA in healthy donors. Measured with immunoSEQ multiplex PCR; TCRdb has only the in-frame clones, and not every one. There are some 49,000 clones in the sample; around nine tenths occur only once, and over 1.1% lies in the top ten. Sequencing was done on a sample of PBMCs. These TCRs come from a man between 18 and 29 years old in good health and CMV-seronegative. Both conserved end residues are part of each CDR3. A D gene is named only where the DNA matches it firmly. A row's size may be missing; if present it is once, few, many or a size class.

J,V,D,size,DNA,CDR3
TRBJ2-2,TRBV18,-,-,TGTGCCAGCTCACCCACAGCCAGGGACACCGGGGAGCTGTTTTTT,CASSPTARDTGELFF
TRBJ2-1,TRBV5-1,-,-,TGCGCCAGCAGCCCAGCCTCAACAGGGAATGAGCAGTTCTTC,CASSPASTGNEQFF
TRBJ2-7,TRBV29-1,TRBD1,-,TGCAGCGTTAACAGGGGGCGCGTCTACGAGCAGTACTTC,CSVNRGRVYEQYF
TRBJ2-7,TRBV21-1,-,-,TGTGCCAGCAGCAAAGTATCGGCTAGCGGGGGAGATTACGAGCAGTACTTC,CASSKVSASGGDYEQYF
TRBJ2-2,TRBV27,-,-,TGTGCCAGCAGTTTCTTTCTCGGAGGCGGCACCGGGGAGCTGTTTTTT,CASSFFLGGGTGELFF
TRBJ2-3,TRBV30,-,-,TGTGCCTGGGACCTAGGGGGGAGGGCCACAGATACGCAGTATTTT,CAWDLGGRATDTQYF
TRBJ2-5,TRBV28,TRBD2,-,TGTGCCAGCAGTTCCGGGACTAGCGGGAGTTGGACCTACCAAGAGACCCAGTACTTC,CASSSGTSGSWTYQETQYF
TRBJ2-7,TRBV2,TRBD2,-,TGTGCCAGCAGCAAGGGGAGGGAGGGCCTAGAGCAGTACTTC,CASSKGREGLEQYF
TRBJ1-1,TRBV27,TRBD1,-,TGTGCCAGCAGTAGACAGGGGTACTACACTGAAGCTTTCTTT,CASSRQGYYTEAFF
TRBJ2-7,TRBV28,TRBD1,-,TGTGCCAGCAGTCCCTCGGACAGGTACTACGAGCAGTACTTC,CASSPSDRYYEQYF
TRBJ2-1,TRBV20-1,-,-,TGCAGTGCCAGTAACTACAATGAGCAGTTCTTC,CSASNYNEQFF
TRBJ2-5,TRBV11-3,-,-,TGTGCCAGCAGCTTAGGTGGAGCGAGCCAAGAGACCCAGTACTTC,CASSLGGASQETQYF
TRBJ2-3,TRBV27,TRBD2,few,TGTGCCAGCTCCACTACCGGGACTAGAGGTTCAGATACGCAGTATTTT,CASSTTGTRGSDTQYF
TRBJ1-3,TRBV19,-,once,TGTGCCAGTAAGGGAGCAGGCCGCTCTGGGAACACCATATATTTT,CASKGAGRSGNTIYF
TRBJ1-4,TRBV5-4,TRBD1,-,TGTGCCAGCAGCTTACAGGGGGGGATTGGGGAAAAACTGTTTTTT,CASSLQGGIGEKLFF
TRBJ2-1,TRBV9,TRBD2,-,TGTGCCAGCAGCGTAGAACTAGCGGATGCCTACAATGAGCAGTTCTTC,CASSVELADAYNEQFF
TRBJ2-3,TRBV10-2,TRBD2,-,TGCGCCAGCAGGGCAAGCGGGAGTAGAGATACGCAGTATTTT,CASRASGSRDTQYF
TRBJ1-5,TRBV6-1,TRBD1,-,TGTGCCAGCAGTGAGACAGGGGCAGGACAGCCCCAGCATTTT,CASSETGAGQPQHF
TRBJ2-3,TRBV9,TRBD1,-,TGTGCCAGCAGCGCCGGGACAGCCACAGATACGCAGTATTTT,CASSAGTATDTQYF
TRBJ1-4,TRBV28,TRBD1,-,TGTGCCAGCAGTGGATCCGGGACAGGGGGACGTTTGGGTGAAAAACTGTTTTTT,CASSGSGTGGRLGEKLFF
TRBJ1-2,TRBV28,-,-,TGTGCCAGCAGTCGCGACAGGCATGAAAACTATGGCTACACCTTC,CASSRDRHENYGYTF
TRBJ1-2,TRBV5-5,-,-,TGTGCCAGTTCAACCGTAGAGGGCCTTACTCATGGCTACACCTTC,CASSTVEGLTHGYTF
TRBJ1-4,TRBV28,-,-,TGTGCCAGCACCGGAGCGAGAGAAAAACTGTTTTTT,CASTGAREKLFF
TRBJ2-5,TRBV7-2,TRBD2,-,TGTGCCAGCAGCTTAGCGGGGGGGGGTCAAGAGACCCAGTACTTC,CASSLAGGGQETQYF
TRBJ2-1,TRBV6-1,-,-,TGTGCCAGCAGTGATCTGCGGAGGAGCTCCTACAATGAGCAGTTCTTC,CASSDLRRSSYNEQFF
TRBJ2-7,TRBV10-3,-,once,TGTGCCATCAGAGACCTAGCGTCCTACGAGCAGTACTTC,CAIRDLASYEQYF
TRBJ1-2,TRBV27,TRBD1,-,TGTGCCAGCAGTGCCGGGACAGGGGGTGGCTACACCTTC,CASSAGTGGGYTF
TRBJ1-2,TRBV28,-,-,TGTGCCAGCAGCACTCGAAGGGGGAACGGGAGCTACACCTTC,CASSTRRGNGSYTF
TRBJ2-1,TRBV7-8,TRBD1,-,TGTGCCAGCAGCAAGAACCCGGGACAGGAGCAGTTCTTC,CASSKNPGQEQFF
TRBJ2-5,TRBV11-3,TRBD2,-,TGTGCCAGCAGCCCCGGGACTAGTAGCCGACAAGAGACCCAGTACTTC,CASSPGTSSRQETQYF
TRBJ2-7,TRBV5-1,TRBD2,-,TGCGCCAGCCGACAAGCGGGAGGGCCGTACGAGCAGTACTTC,CASRQAGGPYEQYF
TRBJ2-3,TRBV11-2,-,-,TGTGCCAGCACCTCGAGCGGCACTACAGATACGCAGTATTTT,CASTSSGTTDTQYF
TRBJ2-1,TRBV29-1,-,once,TGCAGCGTGCTGACGGGGAGGTACAATGAGCAGTTCTTC,CSVLTGRYNEQFF
TRBJ2-1,TRBV19,TRBD1,-,TGTGCCAGTAGCCCCGGGACAGGGAGCTCCTACAATGAGCAGTTCTTC,CASSPGTGSSYNEQFF
TRBJ2-7,TRBV5-1,TRBD2,few,TGCGCCAGCAGCTTGGCCGGGACTAGGTTTGAGCAGTACTTC,CASSLAGTRFEQYF
TRBJ2-7,TRBV15,-,-,TGTGCCACCGCCGGGGGGCAAAATTACGAGCAGTACTTC,CATAGGQNYEQYF